This TCR beta chain was observed in a study of cytotoxic CD8 clonotypes in ibrutinib-treated CLL. The wider study: Enrolment comprised around 11 relapsed/refractory and more than 14 treatment-naive patients; approximately 18 were IGHV unmutated. Among patients, around 25 responded partially and 2 completely; approximately 14 then stayed remitted and roughly 12 progressed after median 68 months. Overall study results and limits: Sampling times, which were not matched between the groups, differed between sustained-remission patients and progressing patients. With treatment, public clonotypes, which were uncommon, either contracted or remained stable.

V was clipped by 5 bases and J by 1 base, with 13 bases between them. Germline-derived CDR1 and CDR2 are SSHAT and FNYEAQ (reference sequence). The CDR3 contains 15 residues. With regard to this clone: Its antigen is undetermined.

The assay was immunoSEQ multiplex PCR, and TCRdb's table has in-frame clones only and misses some. Among some 100,000 clones, approximately 58% were seen once, and the ten largest hold approximately 35%. Sample: PBMCs, taken after 24 months of ibrutinib treatment. The chain carries TRBV7-7 and TRBJ2-3; D gene ambiguous. This receptor was obtained from a human donor with chronic lymphocytic leukemia. This chain's CDR3 is CASSLEFAGTDTQYF. CDR3 sequence (DNA): TGTGCCAGCAGCCTTGAGTTTGCTGGCACAGATACGCAGTATTTT.